This T cell receptor (beta chain) was captured in a study of T cells in Graves' hyperthyroidism and ophthalmopathy (dated by TCRdb to between 2018 and 2021). About the study as a whole: TCR V-J signatures able to tell the groups apart were searched for in a discovery cohort of 100 or so patients, of whom more than 40 had Graves' ophthalmopathy and under 65 had stable Graves' hyperthyroidism. Prospective prediction of ophthalmopathy was tested in an independent validation cohort consisting of some 19 hyperthyroidism patients and some 16 patients who later progressed to ophthalmopathy. The approximately 98 discovery patients were randomly divided into training and test sets at a 7:3 ratio. In addition, the study compared T-cell repertoires in thyroid tissue and in blood from five to seven Graves' hyperthyroidism patients. After blood sampling, hyperthyroidism patients were treated with methimazole at a starting dose of 30 mg daily, and ophthalmopathy patients were treated with high-dose intravenous methylprednisolone. The paper describes TCR Vbeta CDR3 sequencing of about 140 peripheral blood samples, made up of 43 ophthalmopathy patients, around 78 hyperthyroidism patients and some 17 progressor patients.

This clonotype was counted a few times. The specificity of this receptor is unknown. The input lacks base qualities; no much larger clone sits a single base away. The TCR beta CDR3 regions were amplified from the RNA transcripts. The TCR CDR3 was subjected to a first round of RT-PCR using the HTBI primer set and the Qiagen OneStep RT-PCR kit. A second multiplex PCR round built the libraries, followed by size selection and purification. Libraries were sequenced paired-end with 100 bp reads on an Illumina HiSeq2000. As for the original processing: SOAPnuke was used to process the raw data, with reads discarded if the reads contained adapters or uncalled bases, had a mean Phred below 15, or lacked an exact constant-primer or identifier match. High-quality paired reads were merged using COPE v1.2.5, and each unique nucleotide sequence was defined as a clonotype. MiTCR v1.1 was used to align clonotypes to the IMGT TRBV, TRBD and TRBJ reference segments. The analysis was restricted to V-J combinations with a frequency above 0.0001, which together covered 99% to 99.2% of the repertoires. A TCS score was defined as the ratio of F50 (clonal expansion) to E x V (chaos), with BLOSUM62-based TCRdist applied between CDR3 peptides within each V-J. Welch's t-statistics and random forest reduced 514 V-J features to 10 to 15, which were used in a naive Bayes classifier (R e1071). TCRdb reworked the public reads: Q25 trimming with fastp, MiXCR clone assembly, productive beta chains retained. Records with the same CDR3 protein are collapsed into one entry carrying the most frequent genes and DNA. The V and J calls here are based on TCRdb, not the publication. The table for this sample lists just over 550,000 distinct CDR3 sequences; around 46% of them were counted only once. The ten top clones hold 8.2% of the sample.

What the study reported, not specific to this receptor: Most expanded thyroid clonotypes (frequency above 0.001) were also detected in blood, a finding suggesting that blood repertoires may reflect thyroid immune responses. No statistical method was used to fix the sample size in advance, and group allocation was not hidden from the investigators. A 13 V-J signature model separated ophthalmopathy from stable hyperthyroidism, with about 90% sensitivity and approximately 81% specificity in cross-validation and 80%/75% in testing. In validation, the model predicted progression to ophthalmopathy with around 71% sensitivity and 72.22% specificity, a median of 6.5 months before onset.

The CDR3 numbers 12 residues from cysteine through phenylalanine. Just CDR3 DNA is preserved here, 36 bases in frame from base 1. Trimming costs V 3 bases and J 6 bases, and their ends lie 9 bases apart. Sequences SGHRS (CDR1) and YFSETQ (CDR2) are obtained from the germline V gene. Graves' hyperthyroidism was defined as stable when no progression to ophthalmopathy occurred over 18 months of follow-up. Hyperthyroidism patients were aged 18 to 65 years and newly diagnosed, with disease duration of less than 2 months. Any patient with an uncontrolled infection, another autoimmune disease, pregnancy or lactation was excluded. Diagnoses relied on clinical symptoms, serum thyroxine and TRAb, thyroid ultrasound and orbital computed tomography. Trizol reagent was used to extract total RNA, and RNA quality was then checked on an Agilent 2100 Bioanalyzer.

The chain uses TRBV5-1 and TRBJ1-2; the D region possibly corresponds to TRBD1 (5 bases align). The sample was peripheral blood or thyroid tissue (not recorded which). The receptor was isolated from a woman aged 18-29 years with Graves' hyperthyroidism. Donor details come from another sample of the same person, matched by shared clones. The DNA is TGCGCCAGCAGCTGGCAGGGAGATGGCTACACCTTC. Its product reads: CASSWQGDGYTF.